This TCR beta chain was retrieved from a study of blood T cell repertoires in COVID-19. On the study more broadly: The United States, Italy and Spain were the sources of the acute and convalescent COVID-19 samples. Sources were T cells, B-cell-depleted T cells, or PBMCs; the material itself was cDNA or gDNA.

This clone was observed a single time. The sample contains more than one DNA sequence encoding this CDR3. CDR1 and CDR2 from the germline V gene are MDHEN and SYDVKM. Trimming cost V 2 bases and J 5 bases, with 9 bases left between them. This CDR3 contains 13 residues. In the original workflow: The assay estimated nucleated cells by amplifying reference gene primers. Sequencing was performed with immunoSEQ multiplex PCR; in TCRdb, only in-frame clones are kept and a portion is missing. Clonal size and the V and J genes are those of that table, whereas D and trimming came from the DNA. Altogether about 200,000 clones are present, more than 75% being singletons, with the ten largest covering 5% to 7%. Across about two dozen US areas, participants ranged in age from 18 to 89 years.

This rearrangement joins TRBV28 to TRBJ2-5, with D perhaps TRBD2 (6 bases). The sequence was obtained from a man aged 40-50 years with acute COVID-19. Sample: PBMCs or T cells enriched from blood (not recorded which). The CDR3 coding sequence is TGTGCCAGCAGTTTAGCGGGACGGGAGACCCAGTACTTC. Amino acid sequence: CASSLAGRETQYF.